This entry concerns a single T cell receptor beta chain. This record comes from a study of T cell responses to AZD1222 COVID-19 vaccine. Assay used: immunoSEQ multiplex PCR; TCRdb lists only in-frame clones, some missing. The sample records 150,000 to 200,000 clones, approximately 92% being singletons. The CDR3 length is 15 residues. The trim removed 5 bases at V and 5 bases at J, leaving 9 bases unmatched. CDR1 and CDR2 from the germline V gene are MNHEY and SVGEGT. This TCR was recovered from an adult in good health. Material: peripheral blood, obtained on day 0 of AZD1222 vaccination. The rearrangement links TRBV6-2 or TRBV6-3 to TRBJ2-5; 9 nucleotides line up with TRBD2. CDR3 nucleotide sequence: TGTGCCAGCAGTCCAAGGGGACTAGCCAAGGAGACCCAGTACTTC. Its translation is CASSPRGLAKETQYF.